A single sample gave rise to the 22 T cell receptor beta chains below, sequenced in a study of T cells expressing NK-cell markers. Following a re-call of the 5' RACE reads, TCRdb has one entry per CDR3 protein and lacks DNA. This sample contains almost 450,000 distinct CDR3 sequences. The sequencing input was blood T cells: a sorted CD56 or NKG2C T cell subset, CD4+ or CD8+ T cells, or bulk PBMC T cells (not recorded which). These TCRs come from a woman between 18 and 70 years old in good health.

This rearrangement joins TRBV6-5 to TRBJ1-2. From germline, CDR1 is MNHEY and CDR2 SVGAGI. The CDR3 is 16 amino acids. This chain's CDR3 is CASSYYTNDQDYGYTF.

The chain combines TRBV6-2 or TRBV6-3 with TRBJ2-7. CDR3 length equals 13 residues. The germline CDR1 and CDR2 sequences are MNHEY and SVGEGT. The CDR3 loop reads CASSYGFSYEQYF.

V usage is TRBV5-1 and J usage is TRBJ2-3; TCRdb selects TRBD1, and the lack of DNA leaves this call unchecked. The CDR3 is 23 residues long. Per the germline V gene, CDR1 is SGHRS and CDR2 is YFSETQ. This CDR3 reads CASSSQDREHLISGREGTDTQYF.

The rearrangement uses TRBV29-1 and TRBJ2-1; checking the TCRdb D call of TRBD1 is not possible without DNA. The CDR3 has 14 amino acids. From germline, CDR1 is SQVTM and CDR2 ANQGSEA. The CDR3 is CSSSWGISYNEQFF.

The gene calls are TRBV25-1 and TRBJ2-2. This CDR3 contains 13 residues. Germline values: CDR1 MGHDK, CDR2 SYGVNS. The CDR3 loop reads CASIKENTGELFF. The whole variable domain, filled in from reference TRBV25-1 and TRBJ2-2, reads EADIYQTPRYLVIGTGKKITLECSQTMGHDKMYWYQQDPGMELHLIHYSYGVNSTEKGDLSSESTVSRIRTEHFPLTLESARPSHTSQYLCASIKENTGELFFGEGSRLTVL.

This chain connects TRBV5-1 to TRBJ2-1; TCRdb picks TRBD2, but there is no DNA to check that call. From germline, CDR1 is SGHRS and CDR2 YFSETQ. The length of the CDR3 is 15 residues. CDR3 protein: CASSEIAGSSNEQFF. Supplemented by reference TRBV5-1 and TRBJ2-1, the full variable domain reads KAGVTQTPRYLIKTRGQQVTLSCSPISGHRSVSWYQQTPGQGLQFLFEYFSETQRNKGNFPGRFSGRQFSNSRSEMNVSTLELGDSALYLCASSEIAGSSNEQFFGPGTRLTVL.

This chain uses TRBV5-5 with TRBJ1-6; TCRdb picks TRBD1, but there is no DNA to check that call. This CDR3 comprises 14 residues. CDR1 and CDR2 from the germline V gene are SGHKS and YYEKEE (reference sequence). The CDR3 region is CASSQGFHNSPLHF.

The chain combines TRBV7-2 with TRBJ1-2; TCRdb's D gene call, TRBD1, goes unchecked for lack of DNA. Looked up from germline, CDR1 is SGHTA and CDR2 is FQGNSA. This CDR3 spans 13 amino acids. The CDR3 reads CASSLGQNYGYTF.

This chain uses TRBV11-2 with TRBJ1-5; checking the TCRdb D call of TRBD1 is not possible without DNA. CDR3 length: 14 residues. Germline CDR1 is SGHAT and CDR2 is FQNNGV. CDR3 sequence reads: CASSLEGQYQPQHF.

The CDR3 sequence: CASSSGNNQPQHF. The rearrangement links TRBV6-2 or TRBV6-3 to TRBJ1-5. Germline CDR1 is MNHEY and CDR2 is SVGEGT. This CDR3 spans 13 amino acids.

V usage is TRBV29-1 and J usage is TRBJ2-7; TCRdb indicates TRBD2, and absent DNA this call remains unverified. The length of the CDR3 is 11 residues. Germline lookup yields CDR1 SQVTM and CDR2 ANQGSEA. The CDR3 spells CSGTSGYEQYF.

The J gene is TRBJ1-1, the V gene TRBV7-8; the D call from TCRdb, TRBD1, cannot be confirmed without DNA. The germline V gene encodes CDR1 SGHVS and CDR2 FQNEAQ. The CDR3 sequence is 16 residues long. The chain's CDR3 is CASSSGTGLMNTEAFF.

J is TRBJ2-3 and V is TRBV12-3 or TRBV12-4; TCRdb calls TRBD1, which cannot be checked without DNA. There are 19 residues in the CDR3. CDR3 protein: CASSLGTGEGEGGTDTQYF.

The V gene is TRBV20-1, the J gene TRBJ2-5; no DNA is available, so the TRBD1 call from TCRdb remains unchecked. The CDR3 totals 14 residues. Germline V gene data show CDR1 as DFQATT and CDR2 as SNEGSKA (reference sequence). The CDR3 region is CSARDRGPRETQYF.

CDR3 loop: CASSLAGAYEQYF. This chain connects TRBV7-9 to TRBJ2-7. Germline lookup yields CDR1 SEHNR and CDR2 FQNEAQ (reference sequence). The CDR3 extends over 13 amino acids. The full variable domain, rest sourced from reference TRBV7-9 and TRBJ2-7, is DTGVSQNPRHKITKRGQNVTFRCDPISEHNRLYWYRQTLGQGPEFLTYFQNEAQLEKSRLLSDRFSAERPKGSFSTLEIQRTEQGDSAMYLCASSLAGAYEQYFGPGTRLTVT.

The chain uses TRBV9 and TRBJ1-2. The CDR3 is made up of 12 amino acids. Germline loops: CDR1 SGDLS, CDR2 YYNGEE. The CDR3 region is CASSPDSWGYTF.

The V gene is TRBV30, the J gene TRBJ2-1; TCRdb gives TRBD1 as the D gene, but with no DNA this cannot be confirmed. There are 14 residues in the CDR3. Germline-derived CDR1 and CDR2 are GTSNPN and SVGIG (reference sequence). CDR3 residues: CAWSVTGAYNEQFF.

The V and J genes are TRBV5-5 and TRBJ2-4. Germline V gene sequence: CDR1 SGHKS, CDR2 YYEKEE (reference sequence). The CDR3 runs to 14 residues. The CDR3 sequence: CASSPWLAKNIQYF. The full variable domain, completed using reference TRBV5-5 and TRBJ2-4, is DAGVTQSPTHLIKTRGQQVTLRCSPISGHKSVSWYQQVLGQGPQFIFQYYEKEERGRGNFPDRFSARQFPNYSSELNVNALLLGDSALYLCASSPWLAKNIQYFGAGTRLSVL.

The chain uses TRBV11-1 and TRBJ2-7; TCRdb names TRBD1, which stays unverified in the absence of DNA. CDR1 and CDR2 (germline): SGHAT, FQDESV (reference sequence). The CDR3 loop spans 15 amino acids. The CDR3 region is CASSATAGTGRGQYF.

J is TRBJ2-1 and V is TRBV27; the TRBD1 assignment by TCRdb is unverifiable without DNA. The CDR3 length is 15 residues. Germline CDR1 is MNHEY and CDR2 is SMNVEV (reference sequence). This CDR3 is CASSFWDRIYNEQFF.

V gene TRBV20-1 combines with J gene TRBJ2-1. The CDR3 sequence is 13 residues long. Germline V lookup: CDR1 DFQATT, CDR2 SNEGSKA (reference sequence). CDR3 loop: CSASPSSYNEQFF.

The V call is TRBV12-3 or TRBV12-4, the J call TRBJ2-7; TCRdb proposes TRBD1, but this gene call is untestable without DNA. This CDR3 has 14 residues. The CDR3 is CASRGGDPLFEQYF.